This T cell receptor (beta chain) was sequenced in a study of T cell responses to AZD1222 COVID-19 vaccine. About this clone itself: Its antigen is currently unknown.

The CDR3 is made up of 14 amino acids. The V gene's germline CDR1 is SEHNR and CDR2 FQNEAQ (reference sequence). Germline trimming cut 5 bases from V and 6 bases from J; bases unmatched to any gene: 7. Pooled in the analysis were second doses at about 4 or about 12 weeks. Profiled with immunoSEQ multiplex PCR; TCRdb holds only in-frame clones, not every one. The sample shows 95,000 to 130,000 clones, roughly 92% of them seen only once. Findings of the study overall: Only a handful of people who got AZD1222 tested seropositive at baseline.

The material was peripheral blood, obtained 28 days after the second AZD1222 dose. V gene TRBV7-9 combines with J gene TRBJ2-7, with 10 bases aligning to TRBD1. The TCR was taken from an adult who received the AZD1222 COVID-19 vaccine. CDR3 loop: CASSLGTGEGEQYF. The CDR3 DNA reads TGTGCCAGCAGCCTGGGGACAGGGGAGGGCGAGCAGTACTTC. The entire variable domain, with the rest obtained from reference TRBV7-9 and TRBJ2-7, is as follows: DTGVSQNPRHKITKRGQNVTFRCDPISEHNRLYWYRQTLGQGPEFLTYFQNEAQLEKSRLLSDRFSAERPKGSFSTLEIQRTEQGDSAMYLCASSLGTGEGEQYFGPGTRLTVT.